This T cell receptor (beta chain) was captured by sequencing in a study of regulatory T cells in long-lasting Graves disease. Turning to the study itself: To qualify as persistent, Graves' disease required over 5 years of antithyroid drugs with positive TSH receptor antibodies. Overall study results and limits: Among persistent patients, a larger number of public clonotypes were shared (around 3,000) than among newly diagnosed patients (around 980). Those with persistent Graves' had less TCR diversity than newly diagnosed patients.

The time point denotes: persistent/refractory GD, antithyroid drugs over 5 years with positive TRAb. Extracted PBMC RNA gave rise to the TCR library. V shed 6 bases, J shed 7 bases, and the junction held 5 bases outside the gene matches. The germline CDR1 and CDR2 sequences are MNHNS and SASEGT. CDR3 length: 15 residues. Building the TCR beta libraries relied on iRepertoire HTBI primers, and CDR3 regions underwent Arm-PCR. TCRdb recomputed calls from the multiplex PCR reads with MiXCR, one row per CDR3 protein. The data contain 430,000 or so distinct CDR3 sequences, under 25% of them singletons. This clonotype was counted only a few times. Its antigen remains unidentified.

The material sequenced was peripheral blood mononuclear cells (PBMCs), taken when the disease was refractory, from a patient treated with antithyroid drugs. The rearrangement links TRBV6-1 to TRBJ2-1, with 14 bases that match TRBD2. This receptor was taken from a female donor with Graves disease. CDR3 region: CASRTGTSGRNEQFF. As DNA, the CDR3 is TGTGCCAGCAGAACCGGGACTAGCGGGAGAAATGAGCAGTTCTTC.